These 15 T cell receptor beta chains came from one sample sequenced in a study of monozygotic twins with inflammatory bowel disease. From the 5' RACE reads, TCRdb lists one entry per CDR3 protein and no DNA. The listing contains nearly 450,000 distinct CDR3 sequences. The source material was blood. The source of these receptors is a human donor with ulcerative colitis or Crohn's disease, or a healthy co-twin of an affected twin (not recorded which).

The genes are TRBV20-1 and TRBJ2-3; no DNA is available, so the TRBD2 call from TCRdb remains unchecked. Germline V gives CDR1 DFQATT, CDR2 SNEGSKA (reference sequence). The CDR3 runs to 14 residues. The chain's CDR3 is CSAASGPGTDTQYF.

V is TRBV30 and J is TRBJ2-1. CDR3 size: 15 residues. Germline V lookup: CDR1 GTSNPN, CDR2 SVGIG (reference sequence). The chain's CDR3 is CAWSVDESSYNEQFF. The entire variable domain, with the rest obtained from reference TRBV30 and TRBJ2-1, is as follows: SQTIHQWPATLVQPVGSPLSLECTVEGTSNPNLYWYRQAAGRGLQLLFYSVGIGQISSEVPQNLSASRPQDRQFILSSKKLLLSDSGFYLCAWSVDESSYNEQFFGPGTRLTVL.

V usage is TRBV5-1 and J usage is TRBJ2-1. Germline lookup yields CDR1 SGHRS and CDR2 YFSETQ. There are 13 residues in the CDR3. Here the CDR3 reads CASSLVQLNEQFF. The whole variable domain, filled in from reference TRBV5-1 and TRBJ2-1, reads KAGVTQTPRYLIKTRGQQVTLSCSPISGHRSVSWYQQTPGQGLQFLFEYFSETQRNKGNFPGRFSGRQFSNSRSEMNVSTLELGDSALYLCASSLVQLNEQFFGPGTRLTVL.

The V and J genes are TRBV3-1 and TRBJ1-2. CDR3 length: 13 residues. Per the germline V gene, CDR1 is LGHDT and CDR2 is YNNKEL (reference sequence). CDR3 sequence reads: CASSQASQYGYTF.

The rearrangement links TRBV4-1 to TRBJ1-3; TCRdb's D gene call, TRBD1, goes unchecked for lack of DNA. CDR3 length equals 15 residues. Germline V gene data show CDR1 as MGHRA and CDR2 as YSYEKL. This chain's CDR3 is CASSRAGQEGNTIYF.

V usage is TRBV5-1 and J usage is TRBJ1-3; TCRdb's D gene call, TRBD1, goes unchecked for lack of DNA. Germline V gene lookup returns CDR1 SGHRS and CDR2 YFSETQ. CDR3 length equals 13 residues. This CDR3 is CASSIDSGNTIYF.

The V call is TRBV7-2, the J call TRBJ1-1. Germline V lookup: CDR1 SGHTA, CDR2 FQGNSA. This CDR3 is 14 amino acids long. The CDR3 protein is CASRRPDKNTEAFF.

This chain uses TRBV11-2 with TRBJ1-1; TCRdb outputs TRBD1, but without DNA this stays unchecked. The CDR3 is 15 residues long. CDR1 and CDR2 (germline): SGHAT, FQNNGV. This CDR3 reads CASSSPDIPNTEAFF.

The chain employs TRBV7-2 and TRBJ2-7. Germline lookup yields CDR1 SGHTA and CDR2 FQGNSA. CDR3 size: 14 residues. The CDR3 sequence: CASSLVQDSYEQYF.

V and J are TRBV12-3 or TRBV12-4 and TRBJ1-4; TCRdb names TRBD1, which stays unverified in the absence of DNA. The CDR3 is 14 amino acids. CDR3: CASSSDREREKLFF.

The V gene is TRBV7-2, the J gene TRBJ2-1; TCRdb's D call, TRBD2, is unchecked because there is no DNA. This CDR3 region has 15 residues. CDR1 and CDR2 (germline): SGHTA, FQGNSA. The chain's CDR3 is CASSLGIGGENEQFF.

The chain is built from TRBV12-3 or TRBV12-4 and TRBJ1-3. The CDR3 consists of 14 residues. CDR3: CASSFSLSGNTIYF.

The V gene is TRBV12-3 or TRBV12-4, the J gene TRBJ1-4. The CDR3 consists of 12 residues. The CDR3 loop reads CASSPFNEKLFF.

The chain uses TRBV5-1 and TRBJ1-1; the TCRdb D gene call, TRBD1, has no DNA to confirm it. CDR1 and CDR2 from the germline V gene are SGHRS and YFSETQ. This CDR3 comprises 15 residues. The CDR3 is CASSARTGGNTEAFF.

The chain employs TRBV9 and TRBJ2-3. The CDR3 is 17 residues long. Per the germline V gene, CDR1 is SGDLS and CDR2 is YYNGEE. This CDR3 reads CASSVVPTFGRADTQYF.